The 23 T cell receptor beta chains below were found in one sample sequenced in a study of CD8 T cells in Susac syndrome. Random hexamers were used to reverse transcribe the RNA input (about 0.5 to 1 ug). TCRdb reprocessed the immunoSEQ multiplex PCR reads via MiXCR and lists one record per CDR3 protein. The repertoire has around 160,000 distinct CDR3 sequences, around 94% of them found once; the top ten carry around 0.14%. Sequencing used CD4+ T cells from PBMCs. The receptors here all came from a human donor in good health.

The chain couples TRBV30 to TRBJ2-2; the D call may be TRBD1 or TRBD2 (5 bases each). This CDR3 spans 14 amino acids. Germline CDR1 GTSNPN, CDR2 SVGIG (reference sequence). V was clipped by 3 bases and J by 3 bases, with 11 bases between them. The CDR3 DNA reads TGTGCCTGGAGGACCCAGGGAGACACCGGGGAGCTGTTTTTT. It yields the protein CAWRTQGDTGELFF.

The V and J genes are TRBV27 and TRBJ1-2; the D gene is possibly TRBD1 (5 bases). Per germline, CDR1 MNHEY and CDR2 SMNVEV (reference sequence). V lost 1 base and J lost 3, with 12 bases in between. The CDR3 length is 15 residues. The CDR3 is CASSLWGTVHYGYTF. As DNA, the CDR3 is TGTGCCAGCAGTTTATGGGGGACGGTTCACTATGGCTACACCTTC.

Written as DNA, the CDR3 is TGTGCCAGCAGCTTTGACACCTACAATCAGCCCCAGCATTTT. Encoded protein: CASSFDTYNQPQHF. The rearrangement uses TRBV7-2 and TRBJ1-5; no definite D call. Trimming took off 3 bases at V and 3 bases at J, with 9 bases between the two ends. CDR1 SGHTA and CDR2 FQGNSA come from the germline V gene. This CDR3 comprises 14 residues. The full variable domain, with the rest looked up from reference TRBV7-2 and TRBJ1-5, is GAGVSQSPSNKVTEKGKDVELRCDPISGHTALYWYRQSLGQGLEFLIYFQGNSAPDKSGLPSDRFSAERTGGSVSTLTIQRTQQEDSAVYLCASSFDTYNQPQHFGDGTRLSIL.

V is TRBV19 and J is TRBJ2-5; no clear D gene. The CDR3 covers 13 residues. V lost 5 bases and J lost 0, with 7 bases in between. CDR1 LNHDA and CDR2 SQIVND come from the germline V gene (reference sequence). CDR3 sequence reads: CASSLTNQETQYF. The DNA for the CDR3 is TGTGCCAGTAGTCTCACGAACCAAGAGACCCAGTACTTC.

This chain joins TRBV4-3 and TRBJ1-4; possibly TRBD1 for D (6 bases). V was pared by 3 bases and J by 0 bases, with 11 bases between. CDR1 is LGHNA, CDR2 YSLEER, per germline. The CDR3 length is 16 residues. For the CDR3, the DNA is TGCGCCAGCAGCCAGGGACACAGTGCAACTAATGAAAAACTGTTTTTT. Translated: CASSQGHSATNEKLFF.

The chain recombines TRBV7-9 with TRBJ1-1, with no clear D. The CDR3 length is 15 residues. The V and J ends lost 6 bases and 2 bases respectively, with 16 bases between them. Germline V CDR1 and CDR2: SEHNR, FQNEAQ (reference sequence). The CDR3 DNA is TGTGCCAGCAGAGCCGGCAGGAGTCTTAACACTGAAGCTTTCTTT. This translates into CASRAGRSLNTEAFF.

The chain carries TRBV24-1 and TRBJ2-5; tentatively, D is TRBD2 (6 bases). From germline, CDR1 is KGHDR and CDR2 SFDVKD. The germline V and J ends were trimmed by 3 bases and 4 bases, with 17 bases remaining between them. CDR3 length equals 16 residues. CDR3 nucleotides: TGTGCCACCAGTGATCCGGGACTGGGATCGGGAGAGACCCAGTACTTC. Its protein is CATSDPGLGSGETQYF.

This chain uses TRBV29-1 with TRBJ2-3, with D hard to call. The CDR3 has 13 amino acids. Looked up from germline, CDR1 is SQVTM and CDR2 is ANQGSEA. The V gene lost 2 bases and the J gene lost 1 base, with 7 bases spanning the gap. For the CDR3, the DNA is TGCAGCGTTGAACGCCGAGGCACAGATACGCAGTATTTT. This gives the protein CSVERRGTDTQYF.

J is TRBJ2-7 and V is TRBV7-3; 9 bases match TRBD1. Germline lookup yields CDR1 SGHTA and CDR2 FQGTGA. There are 15 residues in the CDR3. V lost 4 bases and J lost 1; bases outside the gene matches: 5. Here the CDR3 reads CASSSGQGSSYEQYF. DNA of the CDR3: TGTGCCAGCAGCTCTGGACAGGGGAGTTCCTACGAGCAGTACTTC.

This chain connects TRBV5-4 to TRBJ1-6, with D unclear. CDR1 is SGHNT and CDR2 is YYREEE in the germline V gene (reference sequence). This CDR3 has 14 residues. V was shortened by 4 bases and J by 7 bases, with 12 bases between the two germline ends. The chain's CDR3 is CASSLGKSNSPLHF. CDR3 nucleotide sequence: TGTGCCAGCAGCCTCGGGAAAAGCAATTCACCCCTCCACTTT. The full variable domain, in which reference TRBV5-4 and TRBJ1-6 provide the parts outside the CDR3, is ETGVTQSPTHLIKTRGQQVTLRCSSQSGHNTVSWYQQALGQGPQFIFQYYREEENGRGNFPPRFSGLQFPNYSSELNVNALELDDSALYLCASSLGKSNSPLHFGNGTRLTVT.

This rearrangement joins TRBV7-2 to TRBJ1-2; 8 bases match TRBD1. CDR1 SGHTA and CDR2 FQGNSA come from the germline V gene. This CDR3 region has 13 residues. V was pared by 3 bases and J by 8 bases, with 5 bases of the junction left unmatched. The DNA for the CDR3 is TGTGCCAGCAGCTTTCAGGGGGCAGGCGGCTACACCTTC. Its translation: CASSFQGAGGYTF.

The chain is built from TRBV15 and TRBJ2-5, with D perhaps matching TRBD2 (7 bases). Germline CDR1 is LNHNV and CDR2 is YYDKDF (reference sequence). The CDR3 is 16 residues long. Trimming cost V 1 base and J 3 bases, with 15 bases left between them. This chain's CDR3 is CATSRGGGLAEETQYF. In DNA form, the CDR3 reads TGTGCCACCAGCAGAGGGGGGGGGCTAGCCGAAGAGACCCAGTACTTC.

The rearrangement links TRBV3-1 to TRBJ1-6; D uncertain. Germline V gives CDR1 LGHDT, CDR2 YNNKEL (reference sequence). With 1 base removed from V and 5 bases from J, the gap between germline ends came to 9 bases. This CDR3 comprises 15 residues. Here the CDR3 DNA reads TGTGCCAGCAGCCAAGGTGGTGGTGATAATTCACCCCTCCACTTT. Encoded protein: CASSQGGGDNSPLHF. Complete variable domain (other parts from reference TRBV3-1 and TRBJ1-6): DTAVSQTPKYLVTQMGNDKSIKCEQNLGHDTMYWYKQDSKKFLKIMFSYNNKELIINETVPNRFSPKSPDKAHLNLHINSLELGDSAVYFCASSQGGGDNSPLHFGNGTRLTVT.

This clonotype was picked up one time. The rearrangement joins TRBV9 to TRBJ2-2, with TRBD2 identical over 12 bases. V gave up 4 bases and J gave up 6 bases; unmatched junction bases: 10. The V gene's germline CDR1 is SGDLS and CDR2 YYNGEE. This CDR3 comprises 17 residues. The CDR3 region has the DNA TGTGCCAGCAGCCTCCACTCTAGCGGGGGGGCCCCCGGGGAGCTGTTTTTT. It encodes CASSLHSSGGAPGELFF.

Remarks on this clonotype: The junction departs from the called germline gene at one end, perhaps through a read error. This sequence joins TRBV27 and TRBJ2-7; a weak D match, TRBD1 (6 bases). This CDR3 is built from 15 residues. Per the germline V gene, CDR1 is MNHEY and CDR2 is SMNVEV (reference sequence). DNA of the CDR3: TGTGCCAGCAGTCCCAGGCCAGGGGACAATTACGCGCAGTACTTC. Its translation is CASSPRPGDNYAQYF.

The V call is TRBV29-1, the J call TRBJ2-2, with TRBD1 matching 8 bases. There are 13 residues in the CDR3. Germline-derived CDR1 and CDR2 are SQVTM and ANQGSEA. V was clipped by 7 bases and J by 4 bases; unmatched bases: 5. CDR3 protein: CSGRTGLTGELFF. The CDR3 coding sequence is TGCAGCGGCAGGACAGGGCTCACCGGGGAGCTGTTTTTT.

V gene TRBV12-3 or TRBV12-4 combines with J gene TRBJ2-3, with no clear D. The CDR3 runs to 13 residues. Trimming took 1 base from V and 5 from J, leaving 7 bases between them. CDR3 bases: TGTGCCAGCAGTTTAGACCAGCGAGATACGCAGTATTTT. Protein product: CASSLDQRDTQYF.

V usage is TRBV12-3 or TRBV12-4 and J usage is TRBJ2-5; 10 bases line up with TRBD1. This CDR3 is 16 amino acids long. The trim removed 6 bases at V and 3 bases at J, leaving 10 bases unmatched. This chain's CDR3 is CASRPLLGTGEETQYF. In nucleotides, the CDR3 is TGTGCCAGCAGACCCCTACTCGGGACAGGGGAAGAGACCCAGTACTTC.

This chain connects TRBV14 to TRBJ2-7; a weak D match, TRBD2 (6 bases). The CDR3 is made up of 15 amino acids. The ends were cut back, 4 bases at V and 10 bases at J, with 23 bases in the middle. CDR1 and CDR2 from the germline V gene are SGHDN and FVKESK. The CDR3 nucleotides are TGTGCCAGCAGCCCCCCCGGGACTGCACTCGCCTCTCAGTACTTC. This gives the protein CASSPPGTALASQYF.

V gene TRBV20-1 combines with J gene TRBJ2-5; TRBD2 matches at 10 bases. The CDR3 loop spans 12 amino acids. The germline gives CDR1 DFQATT, CDR2 SNEGSKA (reference sequence). The J segment lost 4 bases and the V segment lost 6 bases, leaving 2 bases of the junction unmatched. The CDR3 is CSARTSGETQYF. Here the CDR3 DNA reads TGCAGTGCACGGACTAGCGGAGAGACCCAGTACTTC.

V usage is TRBV19 and J usage is TRBJ1-1, with D maybe TRBD1 (6 bases). CDR3 length: 14 amino acids. Germline lookup yields CDR1 LNHDA and CDR2 SQIVND (reference sequence). Trimming pared 4 bases from V and 4 bases from J, leaving 13 bases between. The CDR3 spells CASSTQGGGTEAFF. CDR3 sequence (DNA): TGTGCCAGTAGTACACAGGGAGGTGGCACTGAAGCTTTCTTT.

The rearrangement uses TRBV7-8 and TRBJ2-5; 8 positions match TRBD1. The CDR3 has 15 amino acids. After removal of 1 base from V and 5 bases from J, the junction contained 6 bases not matched to a gene. The germline V gene encodes CDR1 SGHVS and CDR2 FQNEAQ. In nucleotides, the CDR3 is TGTGCCAGCAGCTTAGTAGGGACAGGCGGGGAGACCCAGTACTTC. It encodes CASSLVGTGGETQYF.

This sequence joins TRBV11-2 and TRBJ2-5; D remains unclear. Per the germline V gene, CDR1 is SGHAT and CDR2 is FQNNGV. V was cut by 6 bases and J by 12 bases, with 14 bases left in between. CDR3 size: 11 residues. The CDR3 bases are TGTGCCAGCAGTTCCTCCGTAGTAGAGTACTTC. It yields the protein CASSSSVVEYF.